Sequencing of this T cell receptor beta chain was carried out in a study of CD4+ T cells in melanoma. Study outcomes and limitations: In melanoma, neoantigen-specific CD4+ T cells reportedly differed in differentiation state. CD8+ T cell, macrophage and B cell function reportedly correlated with neoantigen-specific CD4+ T cells.

A remark on this clone: No antigen is known for it.

V lost 0 bases to trimming and J lost 4 bases, with 8 bases between them. This CDR3 comprises 14 residues. CDR1 is SGDLS, CDR2 YYNGEE, per germline. TCRdb's copy holds only in-frame clones and misses some; the assay was immunoSEQ multiplex PCR. The repertoire holds roughly 10,000 clones, with 66% as singletons. The chain couples TRBV9 to TRBJ2-1; the D is unclear. Sequenced material: cells from a culture (not recorded whether cultured in vitro). The source is a human donor with melanoma. Here the CDR3 DNA reads TGTGCCAGCAGCGTAGGTTTGCAGTACAATGAGCAGTTCTTC. Its protein is CASSVGLQYNEQFF.